This T cell receptor beta chain was retrieved from a study of human T cells and chemical hapten exposure. Unique molecular identifiers were attached to individual cDNA molecules within the library. TCRdb re-analysed the RACE reads in MiXCR, keeping a single row per CDR3 protein. The top ten clones hold less than 2.5% of a sample with fewer than 95,000 distinct CDR3 sequences, 10% to 13% of them seen once. Ten or more counts support this clonotype. Its target is not known. Time point denoted: patch test 1, 2 weeks after DPC sensitization. The treatment is: therapeutic diphenylcyclopropenone sensitization with weekly scalp DPC. Broader study findings: Significantly more large CDR3 similarity clusters arose among expanded TCRs than among controls.

Germline V CDR1 and CDR2: MNHEY, SMNVEV (reference sequence). Trimming left V 3 bases short and J 7 bases short, with 13 bases between. The CDR3 loop spans 15 amino acids. The specimen was whole blood, collected in connection with sensitization to the hapten diphenylcyclopropenone (DPC). This rearrangement joins TRBV27 to TRBJ1-6, with D hard to call. The origin of this receptor is a man aged 35-49 years with alopecia areata. Some clones in this sample may be carry-over from other donors' samples. CDR3 nucleotide sequence: TGTGCCAGCAGTTTTACTGAGGGCGTGAATTCACCCCTCCACTTT. It is translated as CASSFTEGVNSPLHF.